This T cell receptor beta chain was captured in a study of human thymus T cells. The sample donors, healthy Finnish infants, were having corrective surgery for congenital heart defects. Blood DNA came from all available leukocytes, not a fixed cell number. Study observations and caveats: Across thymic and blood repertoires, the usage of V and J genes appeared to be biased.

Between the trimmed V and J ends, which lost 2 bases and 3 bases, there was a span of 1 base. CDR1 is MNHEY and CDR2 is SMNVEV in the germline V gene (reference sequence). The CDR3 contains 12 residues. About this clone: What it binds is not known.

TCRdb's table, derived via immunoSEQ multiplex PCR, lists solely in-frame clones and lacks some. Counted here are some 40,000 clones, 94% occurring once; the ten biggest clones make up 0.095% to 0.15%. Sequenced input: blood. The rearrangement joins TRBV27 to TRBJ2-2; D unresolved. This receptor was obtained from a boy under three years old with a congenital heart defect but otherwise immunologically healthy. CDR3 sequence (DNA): TGTGCCAGCAGTTTACACACCGGGGAGCTGTTTTTT. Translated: CASSLHTGELFF.